Below are 13 T cell receptor beta chains sequenced from a single sample in a study of glioma-infiltrating T cells. Using RNA template, CDR3s of TCR alpha and beta were amplified with iRepertoire arm-PCR. TCRdb recomputed calls from the multiplex PCR reads with MiXCR, one row per CDR3 protein. Of around 130,000 distinct CDR3 sequences listed, around 23% are singletons. The specimen was glioma tissue, nonneoplastic brain tissue, or PBMCs (not recorded which). The receptors stem from a human donor with low-grade glioma or glioblastoma, undergoing nonglioma brain surgery, or in good health (not recorded which).

This clonotype was counted a few times. The rearrangement links TRBV7-9 to TRBJ1-6; D is uncertain. Trimming stripped 1 base from V and 9 bases from J, with 10 bases between. Germline V gene lookup returns CDR1 SEHNR and CDR2 FQNEAQ (reference sequence). This CDR3 is built from 14 residues. The CDR3 nucleotides read TGTGCCAGCAGCTTAGTGAAGGGCAGTTCACCCCTCCACTTT. Translated, it gives CASSLVKGSSPLHF.

In DNA form, the CDR3 reads TGCAGCGCGAGCGGGACTAGCACAGATACGCAGTATTTT. Protein sequence: CSASGTSTDTQYF. The rearrangement uses TRBV29-1 and TRBJ2-3; 7 bases fit TRBD2. The CDR3 runs 13 residues. V shed 7 bases, J shed 0 bases, and the junction held 4 bases outside the gene matches. CDR1 and CDR2 from the germline V gene are SQVTM and ANQGSEA.

The chain is built from TRBV20-1 and TRBJ1-2; 7 bases match TRBD1. CDR3 size: 15 residues. V trimming: 3 bases; J trimming: 0 bases; junction bases outside the gene matches: 7. In germline, CDR1 is DFQATT, CDR2 SNEGSKA (reference sequence). This chain's CDR3 is CSASMTGTANYGYTF. DNA of the CDR3: TGCAGTGCTAGTATGACAGGGACCGCTAACTATGGCTACACCTTC.

This clonotype has at least ten counts. The rearrangement links TRBV20-1 to TRBJ1-1; D is undetermined. The CDR3 contains 11 residues. V was clipped by 3 bases and J by 5 bases, with 7 bases between them. The germline V gene encodes CDR1 DFQATT and CDR2 SNEGSKA (reference sequence). The CDR3 nucleotides are TGCAGTGCTAGTTGGGTGACTGAAGCTTTCTTT. This translates into CSASWVTEAFF.

This clonotype was counted a few times. The J gene is TRBJ2-1, the V gene TRBV2; D is undetermined. Germline CDR1 SNHLY, CDR2 FYNNEI. CDR3 length: 12 residues. V was trimmed by 1 base and J by 7 bases, leaving 5 bases between them. CDR3 residues: CASSEGWNEQFF. DNA for the CDR3: TGTGCCAGCAGTGAAGGTTGGAATGAGCAGTTCTTC.

Turning to this clonotype: This may stem from a read error, because a much larger clone lies one nucleotide away. The rearrangement uses TRBV20-1 and TRBJ2-1, with 10 bases matching TRBD2. The CDR3 consists of 13 residues. Germline CDR1 reads DFQATT; CDR2 reads SNEGSKA (reference sequence). Trimming cost V 5 bases and J 13 bases; bases outside gene matches: 11. The CDR3 DNA follows: TGCAGTGCTCACCTTCTAGCGGGGGAGACCCAGTTCTTC. Translating it yields CSAHLLAGETQFF.

The rearrangement links TRBV20-1 to TRBJ2-1, with 8 bases aligning to TRBD2. The germline CDR1 and CDR2 sequences are DFQATT and SNEGSKA (reference sequence). This CDR3 contains 15 residues. V lost 5 bases to trimming and J lost 6 bases; unmatched junction nucleotides: 12. The CDR3 DNA reads TGCAGTGCTCCCGGGGGGGGGGGCCGTTCCAATGAGCAGTTCTTC. It is translated as CSAPGGGGRSNEQFF.

The V and J genes are TRBV10-3 and TRBJ2-1; D is possibly TRBD2 (7 bases). V dropped 3 bases and J dropped 7 bases, with 16 bases sitting between them. Germline V CDR1 and CDR2: ENHRY, SYGVKD. The CDR3 loop spans 15 amino acids. The CDR3 region has the DNA TGTGCCATCAGTGACGCGGGCGGGGGCCCTAATGAGCAGTTCTTC. Translation: CAISDAGGGPNEQFF.

This clonotype was counted at least ten times. The chain joins TRBV2 to TRBJ2-7; D is unclear. The germline V gene has CDR1 SNHLY and CDR2 FYNNEI. This CDR3 region has 13 residues. V was shortened by 6 bases and J by 0 bases, with 9 bases between the two germline ends. CDR3 DNA sequence: TGTGCCAGCAGCCCGGAAGACTCCTACGAGCAGTACGTC. Translated: CASSPEDSYEQYV.

This clonotype has only a few counts. The chain combines TRBV28 with TRBJ2-3; perhaps TRBD1 as D (5 bases). This CDR3 contains 13 residues. Trimming removed 5 bases from V and 5 bases from J, with 11 bases in between. The germline V gene encodes CDR1 MDHEN and CDR2 SYDVKM. The CDR3 is CASSPGYEDTQYF. The CDR3, as DNA: TGTGCCAGCAGTCCAGGGTACGAAGATACGCAGTATTTT.

The V call is TRBV28, the J call TRBJ2-5, with D possibly being TRBD1 (6 bases). This CDR3 spans 13 amino acids. The germline V gene encodes CDR1 MDHEN and CDR2 SYDVKM. Trimming shortened V by 7 bases and J by 5 bases, and 14 bases separated the two germline ends. This CDR3 reads CASTNRVSETQYF. The CDR3 DNA reads as TGTGCCAGCACCAACAGGGTTAGTGAGACCCAGTACTTC.

This clonotype turned up a few times. The chain links TRBV20-1 to TRBJ1-6; D is unclear. The germline V gene encodes CDR1 DFQATT and CDR2 SNEGSKA (reference sequence). The V and J ends lost 3 bases and 10 bases respectively, with 13 bases between them. The CDR3 runs 13 residues. In DNA, the CDR3 is TGCAGTGCTAGGAACACCGGCGGCTCACCCCTCCACTTT. Translating gives CSARNTGGSPLHF.

In this sample, this clonotype turned up a few times. J is TRBJ2-5 and V is TRBV12-3 or TRBV12-4; D remains unclear. The CDR3 is 20 amino acids. Trimming stripped 2 bases from V and 1 base from J, with 26 bases between. CDR3 sequence reads: CASSLILRPRTWKSQETQYF. CDR3 coding DNA: TGTGCCAGCAGTTTAATATTAAGACCAAGAACCTGGAAATCCCAAGAGACCCAGTACTTC.